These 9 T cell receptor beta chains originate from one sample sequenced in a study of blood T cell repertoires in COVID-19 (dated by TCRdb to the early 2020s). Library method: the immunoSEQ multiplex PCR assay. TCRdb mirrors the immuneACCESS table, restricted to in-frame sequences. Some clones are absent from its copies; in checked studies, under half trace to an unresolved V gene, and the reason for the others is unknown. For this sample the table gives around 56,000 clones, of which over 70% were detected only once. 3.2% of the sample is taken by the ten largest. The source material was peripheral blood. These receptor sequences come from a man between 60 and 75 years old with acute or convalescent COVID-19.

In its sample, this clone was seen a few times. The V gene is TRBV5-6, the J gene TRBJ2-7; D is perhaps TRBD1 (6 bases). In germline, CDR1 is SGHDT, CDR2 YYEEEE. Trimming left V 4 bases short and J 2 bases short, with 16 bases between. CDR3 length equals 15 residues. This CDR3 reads CASSPTGNHTYEQYF. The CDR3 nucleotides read TGTGCCAGCAGCCCAACAGGGAACCATACCTACGAGCAGTACTTC.

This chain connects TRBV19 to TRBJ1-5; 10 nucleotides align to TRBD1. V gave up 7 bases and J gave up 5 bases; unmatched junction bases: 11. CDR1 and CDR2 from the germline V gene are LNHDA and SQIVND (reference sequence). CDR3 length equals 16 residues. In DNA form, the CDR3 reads TGTGCCAGTAACGGGGGCACCGGGACAGGGGATCAGCCCCAGCATTTT. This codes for CASNGGTGTGDQPQHF.

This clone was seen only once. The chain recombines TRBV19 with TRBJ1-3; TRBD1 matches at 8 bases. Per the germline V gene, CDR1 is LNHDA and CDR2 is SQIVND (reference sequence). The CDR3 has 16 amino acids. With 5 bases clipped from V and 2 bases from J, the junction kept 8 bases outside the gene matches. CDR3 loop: CASSGWSQGAGNTIYF. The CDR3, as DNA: TGTGCCAGTAGTGGATGGTCACAGGGGGCTGGAAACACCATATATTTT.

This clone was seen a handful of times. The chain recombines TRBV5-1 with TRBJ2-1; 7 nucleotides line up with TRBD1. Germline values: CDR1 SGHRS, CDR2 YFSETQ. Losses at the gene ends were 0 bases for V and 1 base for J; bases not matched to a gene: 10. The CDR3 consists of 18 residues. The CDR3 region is CASSLGFKGASSYNEQFF. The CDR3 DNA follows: TGCGCCAGCAGCTTGGGTTTTAAGGGGGCATCGTCCTACAATGAGCAGTTCTTC.

The CDR3 DNA is TGTGCCAGCACACTAGCAGGGAACTATGGCTACACCTTC. Translation: CASTLAGNYGYTF. This chain uses TRBV7-8 with TRBJ1-2; a weak D match, TRBD1 (5 bases). This CDR3 spans 13 amino acids. Germline V gives CDR1 SGHVS, CDR2 FQNEAQ. V lost 7 bases and J lost 2, with 11 bases in between.

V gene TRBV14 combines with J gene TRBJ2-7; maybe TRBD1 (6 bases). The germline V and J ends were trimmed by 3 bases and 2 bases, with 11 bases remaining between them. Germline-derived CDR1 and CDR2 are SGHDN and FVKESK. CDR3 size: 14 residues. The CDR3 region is CASSHWDTTYEQYF. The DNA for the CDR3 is TGTGCCAGCAGCCACTGGGACACTACCTACGAGCAGTACTTC. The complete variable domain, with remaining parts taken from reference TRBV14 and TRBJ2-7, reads EAGVTQFPSHSVIEKGQTVTLRCDPISGHDNLYWYRRVMGKEIKFLLHFVKESKQDESGMPNNRFLAERTGGTYSTLKVQPAELEDSGVYFCASSHWDTTYEQYFGPGTRLTVT.

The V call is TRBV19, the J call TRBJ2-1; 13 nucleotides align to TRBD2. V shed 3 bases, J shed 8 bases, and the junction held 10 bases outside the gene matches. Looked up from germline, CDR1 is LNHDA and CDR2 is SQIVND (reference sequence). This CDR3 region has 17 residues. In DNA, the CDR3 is TGTGCCAGTAGTATTCCTCAGTCCGGACTAGCGGGGGATGAGCAGTTCTTC. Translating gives CASSIPQSGLAGDEQFF.

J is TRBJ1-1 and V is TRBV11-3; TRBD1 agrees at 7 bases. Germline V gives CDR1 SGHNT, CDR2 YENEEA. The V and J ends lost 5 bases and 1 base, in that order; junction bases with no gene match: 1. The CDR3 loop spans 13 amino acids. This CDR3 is CASSRQGNTEAFF. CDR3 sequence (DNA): TGTGCCAGCAGCCGACAGGGGAACACTGAAGCTTTCTTT. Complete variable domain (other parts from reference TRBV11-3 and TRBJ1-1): EAGVVQSPRYKIIEKKQPVAFWCNPISGHNTLYWYLQNLGQGPELLIRYENEEAVDDSQLPKDRFSAERLKGVDSTLKIQPAELGDSAVYLCASSRQGNTEAFFGQGTRLTVV.

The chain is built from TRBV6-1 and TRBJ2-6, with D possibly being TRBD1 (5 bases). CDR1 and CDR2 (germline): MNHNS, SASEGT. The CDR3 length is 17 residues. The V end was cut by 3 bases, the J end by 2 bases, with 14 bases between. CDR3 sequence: CASSEEGEGAGANVLTF. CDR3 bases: TGTGCCAGCAGTGAGGAAGGGGAAGGAGCTGGGGCCAACGTCCTGACTTTC.